Listed here are 10 T cell receptor beta chains from one sample, sequenced in a study of blood T cell repertoires in COVID-19. Generated by immunoSEQ multiplex PCR, the TCRdb table keeps only in-frame clones and is missing some. In the table there are around 200,000 clones, 84% of which are singletons. Source material: peripheral blood. All receptors come from a human donor in a cohort sampled during active COVID-19.

This clone showed up just once. The V and J genes are TRBV5-1 and TRBJ2-7, with TRBD1 identical over 7 bases. This CDR3 is 14 amino acids long. Unmatched junction bases numbered 5, after V lost 0 bases and J lost 5 bases. Per germline, CDR1 SGHRS and CDR2 YFSETQ. CDR3 nucleotide sequence: TGCGCCAGCAGCTTGGGGACAGGCTATGACGAGCAGTACTTC. As protein: CASSLGTGYDEQYF.

The rearrangement uses TRBV12-3 or TRBV12-4 and TRBJ1-4; D gene uncertain. There are 12 residues in the CDR3. V was trimmed by 5 bases and J by 10 bases, leaving 11 bases between them. The CDR3 loop is CASSPSVAKLFF. For the CDR3, the DNA is TGTGCCAGCAGTCCCAGCGTCGCAAAACTGTTTTTT.

This clone occurred once. The V call is TRBV7-6, the J call TRBJ2-2; 12 positions match TRBD2. This CDR3 comprises 16 residues. The trim removed 5 bases at V and 7 bases at J, leaving 8 bases unmatched. Germline V lookup: CDR1 SGHVS, CDR2 FNYEAQ. The CDR3 is CASSPRTSGDSGELFF. In DNA, the CDR3 is TGTGCCAGCAGCCCCAGGACTAGCGGGGACAGCGGGGAGCTGTTTTTT.

The chain links TRBV4-1 to TRBJ1-2; D uncertain. Trimming took 0 bases from V and 2 from J, leaving 7 bases between them. This CDR3 has 14 amino acids. Germline V lookup: CDR1 MGHRA, CDR2 YSYEKL. The CDR3 loop is CASSQDRYNYGYTF. The CDR3 DNA follows: TGCGCCAGCAGCCAAGACAGATACAACTATGGCTACACCTTC.

This chain links TRBV15 with TRBJ2-7; TRBD1 aligns across 9 bases. This CDR3 is built from 15 residues. The J segment lost 1 base and the V segment lost 4 bases, leaving 5 bases of the junction unmatched. Germline loops: CDR1 LNHNV, CDR2 YYDKDF (reference sequence). CDR3 in amino acids: CATSKDRGQSYEQYF. In nucleotides, the CDR3 is TGTGCCACCAGCAAGGACAGGGGACAGTCCTACGAGCAGTACTTC.

This clone turned up a few times. The chain carries TRBV6-5 and TRBJ1-5; TRBD1 is a possible D gene (5 bases). Trimming removed 7 bases at V and 7 bases at J, with 20 bases between. The CDR3 contains 15 residues. Germline CDR1 reads MNHEY; CDR2 reads SVGAGI. The CDR3: CASTLSGQGGQPQHF. CDR3 coding DNA: TGTGCCAGCACCTTGAGTGGGCAGGGTGGGCAGCCCCAGCATTTT.

The V and J genes are TRBV6-6 and TRBJ2-3; possibly TRBD1 for D (6 bases). This CDR3 region has 13 residues. With 5 bases removed from V and 4 bases from J, the gap between germline ends came to 10 bases. Looked up from germline, CDR1 is MNHNY and CDR2 is SVGAGI (reference sequence). The CDR3 sequence: CASSKTGPDTQYF. The CDR3 DNA sequence: TGTGCCAGCAGTAAGACAGGTCCAGATACGCAGTATTTT.

The rearrangement links TRBV15 to TRBJ2-1, with 8 bases that match TRBD2. Per the germline V gene, CDR1 is LNHNV and CDR2 is YYDKDF (reference sequence). The CDR3 has 15 amino acids. V lost 5 bases, J lost 2 bases, and 5 bases stayed unmatched. The CDR3 DNA is TGTGCCACCAGCGGTGAAGCGGGGGCCTACAATGAGCAGTTCTTC. Protein: CATSGEAGAYNEQFF.

V and J are TRBV18 and TRBJ2-7; maybe TRBD1 (6 bases). Germline V gene lookup returns CDR1 KGHSH and CDR2 LQKENI. Trimming stripped 4 bases from V and 3 bases from J, with 13 bases between. The CDR3 sequence is 14 residues long. The CDR3 loop is CASSLPDSYYEQYF. The CDR3 DNA reads TGTGCCAGCTCACTACCGGACAGTTACTACGAGCAGTACTTC. Full variable domain (remainder filled in from reference TRBV18 and TRBJ2-7): NAGVMQNPRHLVRRRGQEARLRCSPMKGHSHVYWYRQLPEEGLKFMVYLQKENIIDESGMPKERFSAEFPKEGPSILRIQQVVRGDSAAYFCASSLPDSYYEQYFGPGTRLTVT.

The J gene is TRBJ2-2, the V gene TRBV5-1; 8 nucleotides align to TRBD2. This CDR3 region has 13 residues. The germline V gene encodes CDR1 SGHRS and CDR2 YFSETQ. After removal of 3 bases from V and 7 bases from J, the junction contained 2 bases not matched to a gene. CDR3 in amino acids: CASSSGGLGELFF. The CDR3, as DNA: TGCGCCAGCAGCTCGGGGGGGCTCGGGGAGCTGTTTTTT.